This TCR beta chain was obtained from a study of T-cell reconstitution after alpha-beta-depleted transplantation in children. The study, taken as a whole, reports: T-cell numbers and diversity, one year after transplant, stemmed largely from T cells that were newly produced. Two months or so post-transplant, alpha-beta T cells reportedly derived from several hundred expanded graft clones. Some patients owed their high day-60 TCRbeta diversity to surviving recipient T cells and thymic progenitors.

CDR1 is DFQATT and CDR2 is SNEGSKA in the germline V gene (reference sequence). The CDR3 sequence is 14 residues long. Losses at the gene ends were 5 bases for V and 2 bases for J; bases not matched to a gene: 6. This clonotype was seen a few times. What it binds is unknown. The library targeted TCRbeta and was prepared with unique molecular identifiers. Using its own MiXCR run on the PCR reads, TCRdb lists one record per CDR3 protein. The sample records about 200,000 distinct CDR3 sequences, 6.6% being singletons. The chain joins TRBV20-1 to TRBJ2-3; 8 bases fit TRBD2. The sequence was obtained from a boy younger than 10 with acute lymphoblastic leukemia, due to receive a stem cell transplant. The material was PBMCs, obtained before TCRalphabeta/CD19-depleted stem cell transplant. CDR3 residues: CSAPSSGSTDTQYF. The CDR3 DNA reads TGCAGTGCTCCCTCTAGCGGGTCCACAGATACGCAGTATTTT.